This TCR beta chain stems from a study of blood T cell repertoires in COVID-19. On the study more broadly: Material from acute and convalescent COVID-19 was sourced from the United States, Italy and Spain. Sources were T cells, B-cell-depleted T cells, or PBMCs; the material itself was cDNA or gDNA.

The authors' processing: How many nucleated cells were present was estimated from reference gene primer amplification. Produced via immunoSEQ multiplex PCR; TCRdb's table is partial and in-frame only. V and J calls and clone size are copied from that table; D and trimming were computed from the DNA. This sample has more than 95,000 clones, with around two thirds found just once. The CDR3 sequence is 13 residues long. The germline CDR1 and CDR2 sequences are GTSNPN and SVGIG (reference sequence). V shed 3 bases and J shed 3 bases, with 8 bases lying between them. The V call is TRBV30, the J call TRBJ1-4, with D unresolved. Material: peripheral blood. This TCR was recovered from a woman aged 70-85 years with acute or convalescent COVID-19. The DNA of the CDR3 is TGTGCCTGGAGAAGGCTAGCTAATGAAAAACTGTTTTTT. Translated: CAWRRLANEKLFF.